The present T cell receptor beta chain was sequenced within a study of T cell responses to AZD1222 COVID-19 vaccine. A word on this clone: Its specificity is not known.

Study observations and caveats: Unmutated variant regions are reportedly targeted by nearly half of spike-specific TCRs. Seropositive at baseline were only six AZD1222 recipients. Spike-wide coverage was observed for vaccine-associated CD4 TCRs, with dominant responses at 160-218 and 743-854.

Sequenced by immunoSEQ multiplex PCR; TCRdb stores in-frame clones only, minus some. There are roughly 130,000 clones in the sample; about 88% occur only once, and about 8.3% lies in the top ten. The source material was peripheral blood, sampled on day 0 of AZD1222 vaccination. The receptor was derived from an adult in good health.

In nucleotides, the CDR3 is TGTGCCAGCAGCTTAGCGGGGCGAACCTACGAGCAGTACTTC. It codes for CASSLAGRTYEQYF. The chain joins TRBV13 to TRBJ2-7; either TRBD1 or TRBD2 may supply D (5 bases each). V was cut by 1 base and J by 2 bases, with 9 bases left in between. The CDR3 length is 14 residues. Germline V gene lookup returns CDR1 PRHDT and CDR2 FYEKMQ (reference sequence). Full variable domain (outside the CDR3, taken from reference TRBV13 and TRBJ2-7): AAGVIQSPRHLIKEKRETATLKCYPIPRHDTVYWYQQGPGQDPQFLISFYEKMQSDKGSIPDRFSAQQFSDYHSELNMSSLELGDSALYFCASSLAGRTYEQYFGPGTRLTVT.